This T cell receptor beta chain was captured by sequencing in a study of Ad26.COV2.S vaccination and SARS-CoV-2 variants. Profiled with immunoSEQ multiplex PCR; TCRdb holds only in-frame clones, not every one. Altogether fewer than 900,000 clones are present, roughly nine tenths being singletons, with the ten largest covering around 1.4%. Described treatment: 15 to 20 received Ad26.COV2.S at low or high dose, single or two shots; about 5 received placebo; per-sample allocation not given. Collection of the samples took place on day 63 after the first injection of vaccine or placebo. Adults aged 18-55 years in Boston included the donor. This CDR3 spans 16 amino acids. Trimming took 5 bases from V and 4 from J, leaving 21 bases between them. Germline V gene data show CDR1 as SGDLS and CDR2 as YYNGEE.

Sequencing was performed on peripheral blood, taken in a trial of Ad26.COV2.S vaccine versus placebo. The TCR comes from a person aged 18-60 years who received the Ad26.COV2.S COVID-19 vaccine or a placebo. The gene calls are TRBV9 and TRBJ1-1, with D tentatively TRBD1 (5 bases). The CDR3, as DNA: TGTGCCAGCAGTCCCGGGGGGTCTATCTTGGGCACTGAAGCTTTCTTT. The encoded protein is CASSPGGSILGTEAFF. Filled out from reference TRBV9 and TRBJ1-1, the complete variable domain reads DSGVTQTPKHLITATGQRVTLRCSPRSGDLSVYWYQQSLDQGLQFLIQYYNGEERAKGNILERFSAQQFPDLHSELNLSSLELGDSALYFCASSPGGSILGTEAFFGQGTRLTVV.